This TCR beta chain emerged from a study of blood T cells in healthy people across ages. The CDR3 is 13 amino acids. Trimming pared 5 bases from V and 3 bases from J, leaving 11 bases between. Germline lookup yields CDR1 SGHTA and CDR2 FQGNSA. It was with a sample-barcoded 5' primer and a J-beta primer mix that a second PCR of roughly 6 to 12 cycles was run. TCRdb processed the 5' RACE reads anew with MiXCR; each CDR3 protein has one entry. The data hold about 1.1 million distinct CDR3 sequences, with 35% to 45% observed a single time. This TCR derives from a man aged 18 to 30 in good health. The source material was blood. The chain carries TRBV7-2 and TRBJ2-7; D remains unclear. CDR3 amino acids: CASSPDTFYEQYF. DNA of the CDR3: TGTGCCAGCAGCCCCGACACATTCTACGAGCAGTACTTC.